This T cell receptor beta chain was recorded in a study of blood T cells in healthy people across ages. Findings and caveats of the study: Diversity estimates from one million T cells were considered underestimates. The long-lived group displayed more naive CD4+ cells, plus higher diversity, than the aged donors did.

The second PCR ran about 7 to 12 cycles with a sample-barcoded 5' primer and J-beta primers. Each TCR beta cDNA got a 12-nucleotide random molecular identifier. TCRdb processed the 5' RACE reads anew with MiXCR; each CDR3 protein has one entry. The sample carries about 730,000 distinct CDR3 sequences, roughly two fifths recorded once. Comments on this clonotype: Antigen specificity is unknown.

Germline V lookup: CDR1 DFQATT, CDR2 SNEGSKA (reference sequence). The CDR3 extends over 14 amino acids. The J segment lost 4 bases and the V segment lost 2 bases, leaving 5 bases of the junction unmatched. The source material was blood. The chain uses TRBV20-1 and TRBJ2-5; TRBD1 matches at 9 bases. This receptor was obtained from a woman aged 55-75 years in good health. The CDR3 bases are TGCAGTGCTAGACGTACAGGGGGCGGAGAGACCCAGTACTTC. Translation: CSARRTGGGETQYF.